Listed below are T cell receptor beta chains from one sample, sequenced in a study of blood T cell repertoires in COVID-19. TCRdb's copy holds only in-frame clones and misses some; the assay was immunoSEQ multiplex PCR. The sample yields roughly 230,000 clones, around four fifths seen once. The sequencing input was peripheral blood. The receptors stem from a man aged 50 to 59 with acute or convalescent COVID-19. CDR3s include the opening cysteine and the closing phenylalanine or tryptophan.

V gene	J gene	CDR3 protein
TRBV14	TRBJ1-2	CASSPGTWAHYGYTF
TRBV7-9	TRBJ2-1	CASSLVAGHNEQFF
TRBV7-3	TRBJ1-2	CASSTGQGALYGYTF
TRBV7-3	TRBJ1-2	CASSYGTGAGYTF
TRBV3-1/TRBV3-2	TRBJ1-2	CASSQEQGNGYTF
TRBV7-9	TRBJ1-4	CASSRGTGGWEKLFF
TRBV7-9	TRBJ2-7	CASSRTGSSYEQYF
TRBV7-3	TRBJ2-1	CASSLASGYNEQFF
TRBV6-5	TRBJ1-2	CASTKTGGRYGYTF
TRBV29-1	TRBJ2-2	CSVESAEAITGELFF
TRBV30	TRBJ1-3	CATAGSGNTIYF